The present TCR beta chain was sequenced within a study of cytomegalovirus exposure and HLA in healthy donors (TCRdb year 2017). Regarding the study in general: According to an earlier analysis of a few hundred of the donors, 150 million to 200 million T cells yielded approximately 120 million unique TCR beta sequences and about 300 Gb of sequence data. Using immunosequencing, the study profiled T cell repertoires from about 610 subjects and related those repertoires to cytomegalovirus serostatus. An earlier analysis of several hundred of the donors applied high-throughput TCR beta sequencing to assess whether each TCR beta V gene segment acted as functional or pseudogenic. The genetic ancestry cluster associated with self-reported Caucasian donors included around four fifths of the 300 to 400 genotyped donors. On average, around 230,000 unique TCR beta nucleotide sequences were sequenced per donor among more than 350 genotyped donors of the cohort, with roughly a sixth of those sequences being non-productive. Every repertoire in the discovery cohort had been generated on one and the same sequencing platform. In the later analysis, no new phenotypic data were used to find candidate immune exposures; instead, reliance was placed on TCR beta sequences and their occurrence across donors. Donor age, sex, ethnicity and CMV serostatus were collected together with the repertoire data. To predict cytomegalovirus infection status, the study combined high-throughput TCR immunosequencing, statistical association of individual TCRs with disease status, and machine learning. The study aimed to test whether cataloging public T cell receptors could reveal signatures of past pathogen exposure. Genome-wide SNP genotypes for about three fifths of the roughly 700 donors were used in a later genetic analysis, which treated that subset as a discovery cohort. Both class I and class II loci were covered by HLA typing, at four-digit resolution. To study patterns of TCR occurrence, a later analysis re-analyzed previously published TCR beta repertoires from 500 to 850 donors and added high-resolution HLA genotyping. Along with the roughly 710-subject first cohort, a separate validation cohort of over a hundred different subjects was used. Several DR-DQ haplotypes were treated as single units for association and clustering because of strong linkage in the cohort. Typing coverage differed by locus: A, B, C, DRB1 and DQB1 were typed in about 629-630 donors, DQA1 in around 500, DPA1 in approximately 610, and DPB1 in about 450. An early release covering more than 500 HLA-typed donors comprised roughly 300 gigabases of sequencing data and around 80 million unique TCR sequences. General findings and caveats noted by the study authors: While some public TCRs were present in many individuals, most TCR sequences turned up only very rarely across donors. A group of highly shared sequence variants was considered likely to be a technical artifact of the sequencing pipeline. Roughly 17 rarely observed V segments, including chromosome 9 orphons, were excluded from the earlier analysis of some 590 of the donors because counts were too low. The authors suggested that the approach could potentially be extended to other disease states and immunological phenotypes. Linkage disequilibrium might explain the correlated functional status among segregating V segments, but an unknown experimental factor could not be ruled out. Cytomegalovirus status was reported to be diagnosed by the classifier with high specificity and sensitivity in both the original and validation cohorts. In vitro tests confirmed that a few of the cytomegalovirus-associated TCR beta chains recognize cytomegalovirus antigens. The only immune exposure information available for the cohort was CMV serostatus. In a later analysis, HLA-associated TCR beta chains showed more clonal expansion and lower generation probabilities than non-associated chains that were equally common. In a later analysis, TCR association rates were found to vary across HLA loci, with the most associated TCRs seen for DRB1 alleles and the fewest for HLA-C alleles. A later analysis found that most CMV-associated TCR beta chains appeared HLA-restricted, with HLA associations seemingly driven largely by CMV exposure. Sequencing depth was assumed to be roughly uniform across donors in the presence/absence analyses, though that assumption may not hold. Only TCR beta chains were sequenced in this cohort, and the absence of alpha or paired-chain data limited detectable features. The 87-base-pair reads could not distinguish some IMGT-functional V segments, including TRBV6-2 and TRBV6-3, so those segments were excluded. In an earlier analysis of some 540 of the donors, most TCR beta V segments appeared in productive rearrangements about 90% or about 30% of the time, broadly matching IMGT annotations. When HLA alleles, especially DR and DQ, strongly co-occurred, TCR associations were difficult to assign to individual alleles. Compared with the roughly 600-donor mean, donors in an Asian-associated ancestry cluster had fewer N-insertions in productive TCRs, according to a later genetic analysis. At a false discovery rate of 0.05, a later analysis linked around 17,000 TCR beta sequences to specific HLA alleles. Because some donors lacked HLA typing at each locus, the association tests relied only on the typed subset. According to a later analysis, parvovirus B19, influenza, CMV and Epstein-Barr virus appeared linked to several top co-occurrence clusters. The study gave a list of over 150 TCR beta chains associated with cytomegalovirus. An association between a missense DCLRE1C variant and V-gene and J-gene trimming of TCR beta chains was found in a later genetic analysis and replicated in an independent cohort. A further reported finding was that TCR beta sequences accurately predicted the HLA-A and HLA-B alleles for most subjects in the first cohort.

Including the terminal cysteine and phenylalanine, the CDR3 comprises 16 residues. The DNA shown is the 48-base CDR3, in frame from base 1. V sheds 4 bases and J sheds 4 bases, leaving 17 bases between their ends. CDR1 and CDR2 (MGHRA, YSYEKL) derive from the germline V gene. Turning to this clone: Its antigen is still unknown. Within one base of it there is no much larger clone, and no base qualities were kept.

The cohort comprised around 690 healthy bone marrow donors. Cohort members were all nominally healthy when sampled, although unrecorded immune exposures were likely present. The donor tested CMV seronegative and was one of the 352 seronegative cohort members. Every donor gave a peripheral blood sample, and the peripheral blood mononuclear cells from that sample were used for TCR beta sequencing. Genomic DNA extraction from the blood cell samples was performed with the Qiagen DNeasy Blood Extraction Kit. Library preparation employed the immunoSEQ multiplex PCR assay. For the multiplex PCR, a mixture combining 60 forward primers for TCR Vbeta segments and 13 reverse primers for TCR Jbeta segments was used. A multiplex PCR assay on genomic DNA amplified the CDR3 region of rearranged TCR beta genes. The amplified TCR beta libraries were sequenced on the Illumina HiSeq System as 87-base-pair reads. Per the original workflow: A later analysis tallied 75 million to 95 million unique TCR beta chains across the 666 repertoires, and around 12 million of those chains were shared by two or more donors. Raw reads were error-corrected and collapsed into unique sequences with a nearest-neighbor algorithm that merged closely related sequences to remove PCR and sequencing errors. To assign V, D and J gene segments, CDR3 sequences were aligned to IMGT reference sequences. For a sequence to be retained, a match of at least six nucleotides to both a V gene segment and a J gene segment was required. Rearrangements were called productive when the CDR3 lacked stop codons and stayed in frame with V and J; all others were non-productive. Following IMGT convention, CDR3 was defined as the stretch from the second conserved V-encoded cysteine to the conserved J-encoded phenylalanine. Sequences without an unambiguous match to a single V gene segment were excluded from the earlier analysis of 500 to 700 of the donors. An earlier analysis of a few hundred of the donors classified V segments as functional when productive rearrangements were above 56.7% and as segregating when the standard deviation between donors was above 5%. To diagnose cytomegalovirus status from the catalog of TCR beta chain sequences, a statistical classification framework was built. A later analysis assigned V and J genes by comparing TCR nucleotide sequences with IMGT/GENE-DB human TR gene sequences. In a later analysis, CDR3 sequences and most-parsimonious VDJ recombination scenarios were assigned using the TCRdist pipeline. In a later analysis, each TCR beta chain was defined by its CDR3 amino acid sequence together with its V-gene family, and reads lacking a unique V-gene family were excluded. In a later analysis, 500 to 700 highly shared, low-generation-probability nucleotide sequences were removed to address suspected cross-contamination and a sequencing artifact. For each public chain, a later analysis derived a clonal expansion index from normalized ranks of inferred template counts within each repertoire. In a later analysis, generation probabilities were computed with a VDJ recombination model fitted to out-of-frame rearrangements, and the resulting probabilities were checked against IGoR. Hypergeometric tests were used in a later analysis to score TCR-TCR, TCR-HLA and TCR-CMV co-occurrence, with a repertoire-size bias correction applied to the TCR pairs. False discovery rates were estimated in a later analysis by permuting HLA or CMV assignments 20 times. In a later analysis, co-occurring TCRs were grouped with DBSCAN, and TCRdist sequence similarity was added when clustering was performed within HLA-allele-positive subsets. For co-occurrence clustering, repertoires with fewer than 30,000 or more than 120,000 public chains were excluded, along with a handful of repertoires with anomalous nucleotide sharing. Not all clones reach the TCRdb copy of this immuneACCESS table, which keeps in-frame sequences only. Checked studies attribute under half of the gap to unresolved V genes and leave the rest unexplained. That table furnishes V, J and clone size, whereas the DNA furnished D and trimming. The sample includes tens of thousands of clones, with about three quarters observed a single time. Jointly, the top ten make up under 3.5% of the sample.

The specimen was PBMCs. Recombination connected TRBV4-1 to TRBJ2-1; confidence is insufficient to name the D gene. This sequence was found in a man younger than 35 in good health and CMV-seronegative. The nucleotides are TGCGCCAGCAGCCTGAATCCGGGTCCCCCTTACAATGAGCAGTTCTTC. Its product reads: CASSLNPGPPYNEQFF.